This TCR beta chain is from a study of T cells in Graves' hyperthyroidism and ophthalmopathy. Whole-study findings and limits: Peripheral blood also featured most of the thyroid clonotypes expanded above 0.001.

Amplification yielded TCR beta CDR3 regions, with RNA transcripts as the source. HTBI primers drove first-round RT-PCR of the TCR CDR3. TCRdb reanalysed the multiplex PCR reads using MiXCR and keeps one entry per CDR3 protein. The profile shows around 250,000 distinct CDR3 sequences, 13% to 15% of them singletons. The CDR3 totals 15 residues. With 1 base removed from V and 11 bases from J, the gap between germline ends came to 18 bases. The germline CDR1 and CDR2 sequences are SEHNR and FQNEAQ (reference sequence). A word on this clonotype: Its antigen is not identified. This clone may be a read error of a much larger clone one base away.

Sequencing was carried out using blood. The sequence was collected from a woman between 40 and 55 years old with Graves' hyperthyroidism that later progressed to Graves' ophthalmopathy. The V and J genes are TRBV7-9 and TRBJ2-1; D is unclear. The CDR3 is CASSLECDLWRKQFF. The CDR3 region has the DNA TGTGCCAGCAGCTTAGAGTGTGACTTATGGCGGAAGCAGTTCTTC. The full variable domain, completed using reference TRBV7-9 and TRBJ2-1, is DTGVSQNPRHKITKRGQNVTFRCDPISEHNRLYWYRQTLGQGPEFLTYFQNEAQLEKSRLLSDRFSAERPKGSFSTLEIQRTEQGDSAMYLCASSLECDLWRKQFFGPGTRLTVL.